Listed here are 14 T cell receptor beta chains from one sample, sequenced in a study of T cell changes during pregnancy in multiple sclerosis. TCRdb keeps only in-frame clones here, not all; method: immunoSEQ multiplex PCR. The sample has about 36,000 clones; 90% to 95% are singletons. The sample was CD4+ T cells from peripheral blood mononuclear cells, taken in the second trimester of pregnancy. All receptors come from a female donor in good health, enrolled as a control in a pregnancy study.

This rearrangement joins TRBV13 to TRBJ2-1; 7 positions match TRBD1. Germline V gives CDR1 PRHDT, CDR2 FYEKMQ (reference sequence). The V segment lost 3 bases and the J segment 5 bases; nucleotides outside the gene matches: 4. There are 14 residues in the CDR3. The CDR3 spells CASSFRDRDNEQFF. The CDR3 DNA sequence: TGTGCCAGCAGCTTTCGGGACAGAGACAATGAGCAGTTCTTC.

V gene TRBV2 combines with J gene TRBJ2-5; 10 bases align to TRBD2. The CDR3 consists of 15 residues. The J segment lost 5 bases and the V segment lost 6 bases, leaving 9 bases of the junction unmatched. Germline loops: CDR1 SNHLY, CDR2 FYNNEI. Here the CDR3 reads CASRASGRGWETQYF. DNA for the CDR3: TGTGCCAGCAGAGCTAGCGGGAGAGGGTGGGAGACCCAGTACTTC.

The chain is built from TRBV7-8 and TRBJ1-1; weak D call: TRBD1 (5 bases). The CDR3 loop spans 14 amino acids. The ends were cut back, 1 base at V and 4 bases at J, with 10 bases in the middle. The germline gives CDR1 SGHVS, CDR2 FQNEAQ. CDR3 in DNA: TGTGCCAGCAGCTTAGGACAGCATAGCACTGAAGCTTTCTTT. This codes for CASSLGQHSTEAFF.

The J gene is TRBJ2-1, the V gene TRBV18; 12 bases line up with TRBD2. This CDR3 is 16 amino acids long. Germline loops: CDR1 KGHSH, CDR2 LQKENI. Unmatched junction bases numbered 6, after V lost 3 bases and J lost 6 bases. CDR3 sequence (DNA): TGTGCCAGCTCACCGCTAGCGGGAGGGCCCCGCAATGAGCAGTTCTTC. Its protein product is CASSPLAGGPRNEQFF.

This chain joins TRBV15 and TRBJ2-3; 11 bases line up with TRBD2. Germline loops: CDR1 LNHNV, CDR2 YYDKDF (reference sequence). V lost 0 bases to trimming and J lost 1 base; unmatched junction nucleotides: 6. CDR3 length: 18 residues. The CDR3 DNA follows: TGTGCCACCAGCAGAGAGGGACTAGCGGCCGAGGGCACAGATACGCAGTATTTT. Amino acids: CATSREGLAAEGTDTQYF.

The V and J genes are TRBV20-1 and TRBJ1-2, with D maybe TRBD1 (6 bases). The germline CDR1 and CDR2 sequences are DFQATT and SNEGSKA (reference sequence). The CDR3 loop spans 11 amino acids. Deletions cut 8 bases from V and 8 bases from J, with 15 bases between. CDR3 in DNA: TGCAGTCCGGCGGGGGGGCCCGGCTACACCTTC. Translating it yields CSPAGGPGYTF.

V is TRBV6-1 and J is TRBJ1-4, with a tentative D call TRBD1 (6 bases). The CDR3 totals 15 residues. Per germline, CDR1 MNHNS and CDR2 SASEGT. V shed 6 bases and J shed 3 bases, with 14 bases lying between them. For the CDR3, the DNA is TGTGCCAGCAGGCCGACAGGACGGCCTAATGAAAAACTGTTTTTT. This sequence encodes CASRPTGRPNEKLFF.

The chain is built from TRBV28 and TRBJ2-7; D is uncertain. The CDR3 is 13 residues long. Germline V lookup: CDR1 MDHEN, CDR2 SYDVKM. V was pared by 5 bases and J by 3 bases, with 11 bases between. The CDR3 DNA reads TGTGCCAGCAGTGATACCCACAGCTACGAGCAGTACTTC. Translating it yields CASSDTHSYEQYF.

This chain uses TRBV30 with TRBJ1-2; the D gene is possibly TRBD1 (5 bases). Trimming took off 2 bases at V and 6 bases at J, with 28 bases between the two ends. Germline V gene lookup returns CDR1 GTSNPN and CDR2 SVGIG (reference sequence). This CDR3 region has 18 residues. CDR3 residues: CAWSPVGVGRGKRNGYTF. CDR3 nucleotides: TGTGCCTGGAGTCCCGTCGGGGTGGGGAGGGGAAAGAGGAATGGCTACACCTTC.

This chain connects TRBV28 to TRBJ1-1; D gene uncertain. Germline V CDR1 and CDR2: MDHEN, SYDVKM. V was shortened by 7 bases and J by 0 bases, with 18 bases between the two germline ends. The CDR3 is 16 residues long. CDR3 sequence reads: CASIAAGLGMNTEAFF. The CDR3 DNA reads TGTGCCAGCATCGCGGCGGGGTTAGGCATGAACACTGAAGCTTTCTTT.

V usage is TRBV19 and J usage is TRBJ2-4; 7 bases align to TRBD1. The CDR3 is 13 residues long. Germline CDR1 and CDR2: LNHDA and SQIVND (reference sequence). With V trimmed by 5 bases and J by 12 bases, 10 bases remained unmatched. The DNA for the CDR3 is TGTGCCAGTAGTGACTCCGGGACAGTTACTCAGTACTTC. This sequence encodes CASSDSGTVTQYF.

The chain's CDR3 is CASSLFGTGASEQYF. In nucleotides, the CDR3 is TGTGCCAGCAGCTTATTTGGGACAGGGGCCAGCGAGCAGTACTTC. The J gene is TRBJ2-7, the V gene TRBV11-2; the match to TRBD1 covers 10 bases. V shed 2 bases, J shed 6 bases, and the junction held 7 bases outside the gene matches. Per germline, CDR1 SGHAT and CDR2 FQNNGV. The CDR3 runs 15 residues.

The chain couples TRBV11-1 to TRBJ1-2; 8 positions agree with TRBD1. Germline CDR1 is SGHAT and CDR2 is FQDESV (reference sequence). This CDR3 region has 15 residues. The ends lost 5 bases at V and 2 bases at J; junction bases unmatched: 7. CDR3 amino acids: CASSPRQGPNYGYTF. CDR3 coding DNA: TGTGCCAGCAGCCCACGACAGGGGCCAAACTATGGCTACACCTTC.

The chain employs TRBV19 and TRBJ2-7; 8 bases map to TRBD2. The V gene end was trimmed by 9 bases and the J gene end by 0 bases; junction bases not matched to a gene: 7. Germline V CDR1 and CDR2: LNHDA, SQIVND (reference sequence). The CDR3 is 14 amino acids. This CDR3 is CASQSGGGSYEQYF. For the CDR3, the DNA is TGTGCCAGCCAATCCGGGGGGGGCTCCTACGAGCAGTACTTC.